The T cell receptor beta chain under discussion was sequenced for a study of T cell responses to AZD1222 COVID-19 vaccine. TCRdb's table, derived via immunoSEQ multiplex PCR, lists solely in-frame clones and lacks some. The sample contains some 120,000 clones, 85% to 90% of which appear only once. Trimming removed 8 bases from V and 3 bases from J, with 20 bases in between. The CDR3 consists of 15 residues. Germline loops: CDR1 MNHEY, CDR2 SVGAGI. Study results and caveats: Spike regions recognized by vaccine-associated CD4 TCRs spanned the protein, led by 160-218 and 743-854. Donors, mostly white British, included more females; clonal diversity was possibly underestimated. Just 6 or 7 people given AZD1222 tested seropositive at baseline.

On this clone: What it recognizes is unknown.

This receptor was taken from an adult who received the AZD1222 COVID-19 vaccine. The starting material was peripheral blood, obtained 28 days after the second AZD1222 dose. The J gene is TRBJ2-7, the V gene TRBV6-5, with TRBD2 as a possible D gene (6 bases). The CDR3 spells CASSNKEGRYYEQYF. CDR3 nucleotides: TGTGCCAGCTCAAACAAGGAGGGCCGATACTACGAGCAGTACTTC.